The clone carrying this TCR beta chain was counted ten times or more. Time point reported: newly diagnosed GD, antithyroid drugs for less than 3 months. TCR sequences were obtained from RNA taken from PBMCs. Graves' disease diagnoses used American Thyroid Association guidelines. Relying on iRepertoire HTBI primers and Arm-PCR of CDR3 regions, the team built TCR beta libraries. TCRdb redid the calling of the multiplex PCR reads with MiXCR, one entry per CDR3 protein. The data hold fewer than 550,000 distinct CDR3 sequences, with roughly 15% observed a single time. This specimen comes from a study of regulatory T cells in long-lasting Graves disease. CDR1 GTSNPN and CDR2 SVGIG come from the germline V gene (reference sequence). The CDR3 is 14 amino acids. Trimming took 3 bases from V and 0 from J, leaving 11 bases between them. The same data also went into a second study, on T cells in Graves' hyperthyroidism and ophthalmopathy. That paper states: Among the patients, aged 18 to 65, hyperthyroidism was newly diagnosed and had lasted under 2 months. HTBI primers were the set used in a first-round RT-PCR of the TCR CDR3.

The starting material was peripheral blood mononuclear cells (PBMCs), obtained at new diagnosis, from a patient treated with antithyroid drugs. The receptor was isolated from a young woman with Graves disease. J is TRBJ1-1 and V is TRBV30; no definite D call. This CDR3 reads CAWRAIKLNTEAFF. DNA of the CDR3: TGTGCCTGGAGGGCGATCAAATTGAACACTGAAGCTTTCTTT.